Each of the 9 T cell receptor beta chains below was sequenced from the same sample in a study of CD8 T cells in ankylosing spondylitis. TCRdb reprocessed the 5' RACE reads with MiXCR, giving one entry per CDR3 protein. The top ten hold around 6.3% of the sample, which has about 220,000 distinct CDR3 sequences, roughly 24% seen once. Sequences were obtained from blood, either unsorted or a sorted T cell fraction (not recorded which). These TCRs come from a male donor with ankylosing spondylitis or in good health (not recorded which).

This clonotype was observed a few times. The chain has TRBV11-1 and TRBJ1-6; D is ambiguous. The CDR3 runs to 15 residues. Trimming removed 4 bases from V and 9 bases from J, with 16 bases in between. From germline, CDR1 is SGHAT and CDR2 FQDESV (reference sequence). The CDR3 nucleotides read TGTGCCAGCAGCTCTGACTCCGGGAGTGTTTCACCCCTCCACTTT. This codes for CASSSDSGSVSPLHF.

The chain uses TRBV7-2 and TRBJ2-5, with D possibly TRBD1 on 5 matching bases. CDR1 and CDR2 from the germline V gene are SGHTA and FQGNSA. V was clipped by 0 bases and J by 4 bases, with 12 bases between them. This CDR3 is 15 amino acids long. DNA for the CDR3: TGTGCCAGCAGCTTAGCTGGGGCGGTAGGAGAGACCCAGTACTTC. Protein product: CASSLAGAVGETQYF.

This clonotype was detected many times. The rearrangement uses TRBV12-3 or TRBV12-4 and TRBJ2-3; the D is unclear. CDR3 length equals 13 residues. Trimming cost V 9 bases and J 0 bases, with 10 bases left between them. For the CDR3, the DNA is TGTGCCAGTCGGGTACATAGCACAGATACGCAGTATTTT. Translated: CASRVHSTDTQYF.

This clonotype was detected ten times or more. This chain uses TRBV6-5 with TRBJ1-1; TRBD1 matches at 7 bases. After removal of 0 bases from V and 5 bases from J, the junction contained 9 bases not matched to a gene. The CDR3 is made up of 16 amino acids. Germline V gives CDR1 MNHEY, CDR2 SVGAGI. The CDR3 region has the DNA TGTGCCAGCAGTTACTCTGGGACAGCCCTTGGGACTGAAGCTTTCTTT. Its translation: CASSYSGTALGTEAFF.

The chain employs TRBV6-1 and TRBJ2-7; TRBD2 aligns across 13 bases. Losses at the gene ends were 7 bases for V and 4 bases for J; bases not matched to a gene: 7. This CDR3 contains 15 residues. CDR1 is MNHNS, CDR2 SASEGT, per germline. This chain's CDR3 is CASTKGTSGKYEQYF. The CDR3 DNA reads as TGTGCCAGCACCAAAGGGACTAGCGGGAAGTACGAGCAGTACTTC.

This clonotype was found many times. J is TRBJ1-2 and V is TRBV5-1; D is possibly TRBD1 (5 bases). V shed 0 bases and J shed 2 bases, with 14 bases lying between them. CDR3 length equals 16 residues. Germline values: CDR1 SGHRS, CDR2 YFSETQ. This CDR3 reads CASSLGSAGRNYGYTF. CDR3 bases: TGCGCCAGCAGCTTGGGGTCTGCAGGGCGGAACTATGGCTACACCTTC. Drawing the rest from reference TRBV5-1 and TRBJ1-2, the complete variable domain is KAGVTQTPRYLIKTRGQQVTLSCSPISGHRSVSWYQQTPGQGLQFLFEYFSETQRNKGNFPGRFSGRQFSNSRSEMNVSTLELGDSALYLCASSLGSAGRNYGYTFGSGTRLTVV.

At least ten counts were recorded for this clonotype. The chain couples TRBV6-6 to TRBJ1-5; TRBD1 might be the D (5 bases). The CDR3 contains 11 residues. Trimming stripped 4 bases from V and 12 bases from J, with 10 bases between. CDR1 MNHNY and CDR2 SVGAGI come from the germline V gene (reference sequence). CDR3 loop: CASSSPGFQHF. The CDR3 DNA follows: TGTGCCAGCAGTTCCCCAGGGTTCCAGCATTTT.

The chain has TRBV10-3 and TRBJ2-1; 8 bases map to TRBD2. Trimming removed 10 bases from V and 1 base from J; junction bases left unmatched: 3. Germline loops: CDR1 ENHRY, CDR2 SYGVKD. There are 13 residues in the CDR3. The CDR3 DNA follows: TGTGCCACAGCTAGCGGGTCCTACAATGAGCAGTTCTTC. It yields the protein CATASGSYNEQFF.

This clonotype was found a few times. The V and J genes are TRBV12-3 or TRBV12-4 and TRBJ1-1, with D perhaps TRBD1 (5 bases). The CDR3 has 14 residues. V lost 3 bases to trimming and J lost 2 bases, with 10 bases between them. The CDR3 DNA reads TGTGCCAGCAGTTTTTTGGGGGTCAACACTGAAGCTTTCTTT. Translated: CASSFLGVNTEAFF.